A single sample is the source of the 17 T cell receptor beta chains below, sequenced in a study of CD8+ T cells in alopecia areata. TCR sequencing used cDNA made by reverse transcription of extracted RNA. The method was immunoSEQ multiplex PCR; TCRdb's version includes in-frame clones alone and lacks a portion of them. This repertoire shows approximately 89,000 clones, roughly 51% found once; its top ten account for 5.5% to 6.5%. Sequencing used NKG2D-high CD8+ T cells sorted from blood. These receptors were taken from a human donor with alopecia areata.

This clone has just a few counts. The gene calls are TRBV7-9 and TRBJ2-1, with D tentatively TRBD2 (6 bases). Germline V lookup: CDR1 SEHNR, CDR2 FQNEAQ (reference sequence). The V end lost 8 bases, the J end lost 6 bases, and 14 bases lay between the germline ends. This CDR3 is 13 amino acids long. The CDR3 bases are TGTGCCAGCCTTGAGGGACTCTCCAATGAGCAGTTCTTC. Translated, it gives CASLEGLSNEQFF. Filled out from reference TRBV7-9 and TRBJ2-1, the complete variable domain reads DTGVSQNPRHKITKRGQNVTFRCDPISEHNRLYWYRQTLGQGPEFLTYFQNEAQLEKSRLLSDRFSAERPKGSFSTLEIQRTEQGDSAMYLCASLEGLSNEQFFGPGTRLTVL.

The chain couples TRBV7-8 to TRBJ2-5; D tentatively fits TRBD1 or TRBD2 (6 bases each). The CDR3 is 15 residues long. Germline V gene sequence: CDR1 SGHVS, CDR2 FQNEAQ. V gave up 0 bases and J gave up 5 bases, with 13 bases separating them. The CDR3 region has the DNA TGTGCCAGCAGCTTAGCGGGGGGCGGGTTGGAGACCCAGTACTTC. Encoded protein: CASSLAGGGLETQYF.

CDR3 nucleotides: TGCAGCGTTGAGCTAAGGCCTCAAACAACCCGGGAAGCTTTCTTT. The encoded protein is CSVELRPQTTREAFF. This chain uses TRBV29-1 with TRBJ1-1, with no clear D. Trimming shortened V by 3 bases and J by 8 bases, and 22 bases separated the two germline ends. The germline gives CDR1 SQVTM, CDR2 ANQGSEA. This CDR3 is built from 15 residues. Combining the CDR3 with reference TRBV29-1 and TRBJ1-1 gives the whole variable domain SAVISQKPSRDICQRGTSLTIQCQVDSQVTMMFWYRQQPGQSLTLIATANQGSEATYESGFVIDKFPISRPNLTFSTLTVSNMSPEDSSIYLCSVELRPQTTREAFFGQGTRLTVV.

This clone was detected a few times. The chain recombines TRBV29-1 with TRBJ2-1, with 9 bases that match TRBD1. The germline gives CDR1 SQVTM, CDR2 ANQGSEA. J was trimmed by 8 bases and V by 6 bases; bases with no gene match: 8. This CDR3 has 13 residues. The DNA of the CDR3 is TGCAGCGTACCCGGGACAGGGTCCCATGAGCAGTTCTTC. Protein sequence: CSVPGTGSHEQFF.

This clone was seen more than once but under ten times. J is TRBJ1-1 and V is TRBV29-1, with D uncertain. The CDR3 is 12 amino acids. From germline, CDR1 is SQVTM and CDR2 ANQGSEA. V dropped 7 bases and J dropped 0 bases, with 9 bases sitting between them. In DNA, the CDR3 is TGCAGCGGAACAGCGCTGAACACTGAAGCTTTCTTT. It yields the protein CSGTALNTEAFF.

This clone was seen more than once but under ten times. The V gene is TRBV29-1, the J gene TRBJ1-2, with 10 bases identical to TRBD1. The CDR3 consists of 14 residues. Germline trimming cut 3 bases from V and 4 bases from J; bases unmatched to any gene: 5. The germline V gene encodes CDR1 SQVTM and CDR2 ANQGSEA. CDR3 residues: CSVEEGTGVYGYTF. Written as DNA, the CDR3 is TGCAGCGTTGAGGAGGGGACAGGGGTCTATGGCTACACCTTC.

Turning to this clone: A junction boundary mismatches the germline segment, possibly from a read error. The CDR3 DNA reads TGTGCCAGCAGCGGACAGGGACCCGAATCCTTT. Protein sequence: CASSGQGPESF. The rearrangement links TRBV6-5 to TRBJ1-1, with 8 bases that match TRBD1. CDR1 is MNHEY, CDR2 SVGAGI, per germline. The CDR3 consists of 11 residues.

This clone was observed a few times. In nucleotides, the CDR3 is TGTGCCAGCAGCTCCAGATCAGATACGCAGTATTTT. It encodes CASSSRSDTQYF. The chain employs TRBV11-3 and TRBJ2-3, with D unresolved. The V end lost 4 bases, the J end lost 4 bases, and 6 bases lay between the germline ends. CDR1 SGHNT and CDR2 YENEEA come from the germline V gene. CDR3 length: 12 amino acids.

This chain uses TRBV30 with TRBJ2-7; 9 nucleotides line up with TRBD2. The length of the CDR3 is 15 residues. CDR1 is GTSNPN and CDR2 is SVGIG in the germline V gene (reference sequence). V was clipped by 1 base and J by 0 bases; unmatched bases: 4. The CDR3: CAWSGLAESSYEQYF. CDR3 in DNA: TGTGCCTGGAGTGGACTAGCGGAAAGCTCCTACGAGCAGTACTTC. The whole variable domain, remainder taken from reference TRBV30 and TRBJ2-7, is SQTIHQWPATLVQPVGSPLSLECTVEGTSNPNLYWYRQAAGRGLQLLFYSVGIGQISSEVPQNLSASRPQDRQFILSSKKLLLSDSGFYLCAWSGLAESSYEQYFGPGTRLTVT.

This clone was seen a handful of times. The genes are TRBV9 and TRBJ2-7; TRBD1 agrees at 7 bases. The germline V gene encodes CDR1 SGDLS and CDR2 YYNGEE. Trimming took 3 bases from V and 7 from J; bases not matched to a gene: 7. This CDR3 is built from 13 residues. CDR3 residues: CASSEGAPGEQYF. The DNA of the CDR3 is TGTGCCAGCAGCGAGGGGGCCCCGGGGGAGCAGTACTTC.

V is TRBV5-6 and J is TRBJ2-1, with TRBD2 matching over 7 bases. This CDR3 comprises 14 residues. CDR1 is SGHDT and CDR2 is YYEEEE in the germline V gene. J gave up 4 bases and V 3 bases, and 4 bases lay outside the gene matches. The CDR3 is CASSSTGLYNEQFF. CDR3 sequence (DNA): TGTGCCAGCAGCTCCACGGGACTATACAATGAGCAGTTCTTC.

The chain joins TRBV7-9 to TRBJ2-1, with a tentative D call TRBD2 (6 bases). The germline V and J ends were trimmed by 4 bases and 3 bases, with 19 bases remaining between them. The CDR3 contains 17 residues. Germline V lookup: CDR1 SEHNR, CDR2 FQNEAQ (reference sequence). CDR3: CASSSEAAGSLYNEQFF. The CDR3, as DNA: TGTGCCAGCAGCTCGGAAGCTGCGGGGTCCCTCTACAATGAGCAGTTCTTC. The variable domain in full, completed from reference TRBV7-9 and TRBJ2-1, reads DTGVSQNPRHKITKRGQNVTFRCDPISEHNRLYWYRQTLGQGPEFLTYFQNEAQLEKSRLLSDRFSAERPKGSFSTLEIQRTEQGDSAMYLCASSSEAAGSLYNEQFFGPGTRLTVL.

In its sample, this clone was seen a few times. This chain joins TRBV9 and TRBJ2-7, with D tentatively TRBD2 (6 bases). Trimming removed 3 bases from V and 7 bases from J, with 14 bases in between. This CDR3 is built from 13 residues. Germline V gene sequence: CDR1 SGDLS, CDR2 YYNGEE. CDR3 amino acids: CASSDGAREEQYF. CDR3 in DNA: TGTGCCAGCAGCGATGGTGCCCGGGAGGAGCAGTACTTC.

CDR3 sequence reads: CASSQGREQYF. The CDR3 DNA follows: TGCGCCAGCAGCCAGGGCCGTGAGCAGTACTTC. The chain couples TRBV4-1 to TRBJ2-7; no clear D. The V end was cut by 3 bases, the J end by 7 bases, with 7 bases between. The germline CDR1 and CDR2 sequences are MGHRA and YSYEKL. This CDR3 has 11 amino acids.

V usage is TRBV6-5 and J usage is TRBJ2-5; 8 nucleotides line up with TRBD2. J lost 2 bases, V lost 0 bases, and 2 bases had no gene match. The CDR3 extends over 15 amino acids. Germline values: CDR1 MNHEY, CDR2 SVGAGI. CDR3 loop: CASSYSAGEQETQYF. CDR3 DNA: TGTGCCAGCAGTTACTCAGCGGGGGAACAAGAGACCCAGTACTTC.

The V and J genes are TRBV10-2 and TRBJ2-7, with D uncertain. Looked up from germline, CDR1 is WSHSY and CDR2 is SAAADI. V was pared by 0 bases and J by 2 bases, with 8 bases between. The length of the CDR3 is 14 residues. The CDR3 region is CASSESSPAYEQYF. In DNA form, the CDR3 reads TGCGCCAGCAGTGAGTCGTCGCCGGCCTACGAGCAGTACTTC.

This clone was counted a few times. One end of the junction varies from germline; a read error may be responsible. The chain is built from TRBV28 and TRBJ2-7, with TRBD2 as a possible D gene (6 bases). The CDR3 is 8 residues long. CDR1 MDHEN and CDR2 SYDVKM come from the germline V gene. CDR3 residues: CASGEEDF. The DNA for the CDR3 is TGTGCCAGCGGGGAGGAGGACTTC.